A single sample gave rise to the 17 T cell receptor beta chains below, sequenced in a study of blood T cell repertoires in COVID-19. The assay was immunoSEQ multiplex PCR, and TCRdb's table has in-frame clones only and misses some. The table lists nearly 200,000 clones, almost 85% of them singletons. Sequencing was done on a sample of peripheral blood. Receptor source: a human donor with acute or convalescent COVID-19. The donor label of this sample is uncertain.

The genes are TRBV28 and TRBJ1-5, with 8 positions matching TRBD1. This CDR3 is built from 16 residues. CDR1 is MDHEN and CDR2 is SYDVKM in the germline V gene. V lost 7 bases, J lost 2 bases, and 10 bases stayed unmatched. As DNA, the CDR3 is TGTGCCAGCAACTTCCCGACAGGGGTGGGCAATCAGCCCCAGCATTTT. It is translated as CASNFPTGVGNQPQHF.

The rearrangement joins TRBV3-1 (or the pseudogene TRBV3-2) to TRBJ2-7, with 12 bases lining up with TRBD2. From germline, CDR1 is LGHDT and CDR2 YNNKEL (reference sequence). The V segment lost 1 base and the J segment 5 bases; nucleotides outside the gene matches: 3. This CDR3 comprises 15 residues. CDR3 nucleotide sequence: TGTGCCAGCAGCCAAGGACTAGCGGGAGTCCACGAGCAGTACTTC. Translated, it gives CASSQGLAGVHEQYF.

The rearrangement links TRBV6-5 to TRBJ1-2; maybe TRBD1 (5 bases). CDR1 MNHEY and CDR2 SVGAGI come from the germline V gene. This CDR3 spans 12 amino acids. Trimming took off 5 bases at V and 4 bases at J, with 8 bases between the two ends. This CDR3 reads CASSQGAYGYTF. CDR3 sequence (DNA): TGTGCCAGCAGTCAGGGCGCCTATGGCTACACCTTC.

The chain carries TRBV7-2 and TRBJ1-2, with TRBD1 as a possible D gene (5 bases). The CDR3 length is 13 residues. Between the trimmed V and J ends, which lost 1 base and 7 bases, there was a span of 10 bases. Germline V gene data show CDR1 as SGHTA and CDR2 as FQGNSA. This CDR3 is CASSLVGARGYTF. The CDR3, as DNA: TGTGCCAGCAGCTTAGTAGGGGCGCGTGGCTACACCTTC. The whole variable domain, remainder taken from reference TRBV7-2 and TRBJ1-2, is GAGVSQSPSNKVTEKGKDVELRCDPISGHTALYWYRQSLGQGLEFLIYFQGNSAPDKSGLPSDRFSAERTGGSVSTLTIQRTQQEDSAVYLCASSLVGARGYTFGSGTRLTVV.

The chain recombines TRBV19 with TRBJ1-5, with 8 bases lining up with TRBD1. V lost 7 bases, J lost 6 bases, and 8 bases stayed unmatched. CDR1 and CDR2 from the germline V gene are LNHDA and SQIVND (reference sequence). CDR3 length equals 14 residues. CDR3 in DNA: TGTGCCAGTACACCGGGACAGGAGACTCAGCCCCAGCATTTT. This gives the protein CASTPGQETQPQHF.

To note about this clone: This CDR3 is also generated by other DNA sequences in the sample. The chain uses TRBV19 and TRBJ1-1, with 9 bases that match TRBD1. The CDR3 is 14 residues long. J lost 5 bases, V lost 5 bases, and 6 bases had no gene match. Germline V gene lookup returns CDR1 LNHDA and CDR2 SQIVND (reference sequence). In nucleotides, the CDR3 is TGTGCCAGTAGTGCGACAGGGGGTGAGACTGAAGCTTTCTTT. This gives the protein CASSATGGETEAFF.

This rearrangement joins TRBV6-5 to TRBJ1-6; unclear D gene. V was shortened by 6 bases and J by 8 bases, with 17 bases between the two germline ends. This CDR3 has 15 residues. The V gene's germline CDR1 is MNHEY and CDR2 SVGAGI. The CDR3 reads CASSFSGTGDSPLHF. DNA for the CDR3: TGTGCCAGCAGCTTTTCAGGAACCGGGGATTCACCCCTCCACTTT.

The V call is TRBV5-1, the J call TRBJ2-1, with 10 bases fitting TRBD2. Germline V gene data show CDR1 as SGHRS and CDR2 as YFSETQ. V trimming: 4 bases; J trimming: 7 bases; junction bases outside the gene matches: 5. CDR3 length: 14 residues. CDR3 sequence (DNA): TGCGCCAGCAGCCTTAGCGGGAGGAGGAATGAGCAGTTCTTC. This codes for CASSLSGRRNEQFF.

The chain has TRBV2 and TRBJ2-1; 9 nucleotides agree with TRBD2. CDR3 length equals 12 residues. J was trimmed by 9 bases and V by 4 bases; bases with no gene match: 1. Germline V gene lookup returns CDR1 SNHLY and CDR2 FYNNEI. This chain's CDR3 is CASSVLAGEQFF. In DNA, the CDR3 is TGTGCCAGCAGTGTACTAGCGGGTGAGCAGTTCTTC.

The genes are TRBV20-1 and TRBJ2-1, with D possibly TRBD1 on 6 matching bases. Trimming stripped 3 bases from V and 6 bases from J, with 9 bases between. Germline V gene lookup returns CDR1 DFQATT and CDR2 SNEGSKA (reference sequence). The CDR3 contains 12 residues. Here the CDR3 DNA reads TGCAGTGCTAGTAAACAGGGCAATGAGCAGTTCTTC. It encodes CSASKQGNEQFF.

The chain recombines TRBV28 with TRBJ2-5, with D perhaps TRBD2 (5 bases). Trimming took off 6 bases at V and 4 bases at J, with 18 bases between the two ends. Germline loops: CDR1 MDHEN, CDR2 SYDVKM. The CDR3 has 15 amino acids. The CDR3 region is CASSSLPSGGETQYF. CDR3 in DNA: TGTGCCAGCAGCTCTCTTCCGAGTGGAGGAGAGACCCAGTACTTC.

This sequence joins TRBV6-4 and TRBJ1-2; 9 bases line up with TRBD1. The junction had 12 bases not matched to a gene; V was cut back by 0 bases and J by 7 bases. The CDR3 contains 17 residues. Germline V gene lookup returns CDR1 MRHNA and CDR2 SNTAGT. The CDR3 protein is CASSDSRVGQGRIGYTF. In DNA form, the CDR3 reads TGTGCCAGCAGTGACTCCCGGGTTGGACAGGGGCGGATTGGCTACACCTTC.

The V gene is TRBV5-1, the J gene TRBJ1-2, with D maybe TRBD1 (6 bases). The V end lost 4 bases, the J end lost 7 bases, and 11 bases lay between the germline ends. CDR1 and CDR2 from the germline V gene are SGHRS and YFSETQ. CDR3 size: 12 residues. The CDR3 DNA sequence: TGCGCCAGCAGCGCCAGGGGCGGTGGCTACACCTTC. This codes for CASSARGGGYTF.

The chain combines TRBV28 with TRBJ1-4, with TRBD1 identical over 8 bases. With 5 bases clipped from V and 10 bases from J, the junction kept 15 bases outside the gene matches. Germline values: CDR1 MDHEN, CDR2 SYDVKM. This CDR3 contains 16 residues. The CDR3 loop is CASSTTSGGFYGKLFF. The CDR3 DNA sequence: TGTGCCAGCAGTACCACTTCAGGGGGCTTTTACGGAAAACTGTTTTTT.

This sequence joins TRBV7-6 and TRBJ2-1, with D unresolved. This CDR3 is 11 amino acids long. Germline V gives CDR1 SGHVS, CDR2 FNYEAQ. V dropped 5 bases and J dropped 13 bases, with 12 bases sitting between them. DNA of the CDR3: TGTGCCAGCAGCGTTGGTCAGTTCCAGTTCTTC. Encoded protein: CASSVGQFQFF.

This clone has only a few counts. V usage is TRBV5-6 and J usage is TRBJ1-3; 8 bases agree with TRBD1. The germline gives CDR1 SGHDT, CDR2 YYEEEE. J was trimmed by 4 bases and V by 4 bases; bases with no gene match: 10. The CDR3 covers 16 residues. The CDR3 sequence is CASSLVGQGSGNTIYF. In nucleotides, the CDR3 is TGTGCCAGCAGCCTGGTTGGACAGGGATCCGGAAACACCATATATTTT.

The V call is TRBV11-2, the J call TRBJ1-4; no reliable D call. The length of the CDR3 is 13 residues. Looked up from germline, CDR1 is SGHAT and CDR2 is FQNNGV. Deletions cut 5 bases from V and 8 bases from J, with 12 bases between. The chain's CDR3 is CASSPTPGEKLFF. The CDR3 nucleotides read TGTGCCAGCAGCCCAACGCCGGGGGAAAAACTGTTTTTT.